The TCR beta chain described here comes from a study of T cells after yellow fever vaccination. Study-level background: It was SMART-Seq v4 Ultra Low Input that prepared the fractions with low cell numbers.

General observations from the study: Most primary-vaccination clones recurred post-booster (nearly 98% CD4, about 87% CD8).

Of note for this clonotype: As yet, its antigen is unknown.

A process of 5'RACE template switching, which added a universal primer site and UMIs, was used to make TCR cDNA. TCRdb processed the 5' RACE reads anew with MiXCR; each CDR3 protein has one entry. The table lists under 250,000 distinct CDR3 sequences, 6.9% of them singletons. Germline CDR1 reads SGHRS; CDR2 reads YFSETQ. V was pared by 0 bases and J by 8 bases, with 15 bases between. This CDR3 is built from 15 residues. The specimen was CD4+ T cells sorted from PBMCs, collected 15 days after the yellow fever booster vaccination. The gene calls are TRBV5-1 and TRBJ2-1; perhaps TRBD1 as D (7 bases). This TCR was sampled from a man under 40 who received the YFV17D yellow fever vaccine. This chain's CDR3 is CASSLVAGGIDEQFF. The CDR3 region has the DNA TGCGCCAGCAGCTTGGTGGCAGGGGGGATCGATGAGCAGTTCTTC.